A selection of T cell receptor beta chains follows, all from one sample in a study of identical twins. TCRdb processed the 5' RACE reads anew with MiXCR; each CDR3 protein has one entry. The table records approximately 590,000 distinct CDR3 sequences, around 9.6% of them present only once. In addition, the sample was reused for a study of yellow fever vaccine responses in identical twins.

The sample was PBMCs. Receptors were obtained from a woman aged 18-29 years in good health. The CDR3 runs from the conserved cysteine through the conserved F or W. D genes are given only for firm matches. Clone size is given for some rows only: seen once, a few or many times, or a class if the clone is expanded.

V	J	size	D	length	CDR3	DNA
TRBV5-6	TRBJ2-7	many	NA	14	CASRYSGSAYEQYF	TGTGCCAGCAGATATAGCGGTTCCGCCTACGAGCAGTACTTC
TRBV20-1	TRBJ2-3	NA	NA	15	CSARRVTPDTDTQYF	TGCAGTGCTAGAAGGGTGACACCGGACACAGATACGCAGTATTTT
TRBV20-1	TRBJ2-1	NA	TRBD2	15	CCGGLGSGTYNEQFF	TGCTGTGGTGGCCTGGGGAGCGGGACCTACAATGAGCAGTTCTTC
TRBV18	TRBJ1-2	few	NA	13	CASSPNTGDGYTF	TGTGCCAGCTCACCAAACACAGGAGATGGCTACACCTTC
TRBV7-2	TRBJ2-7	few	NA	12	CASSPRFHEQYF	TGTGCCAGCAGCCCCCGATTCCACGAGCAGTACTTC
TRBV3-1	TRBJ2-2	NA	NA	14	CASSSLADFGELFF	TGTGCCAGCAGCTCTCTCGCCGATTTCGGGGAGCTGTTTTTT
TRBV20-1	TRBJ2-1	few	NA	16	CSASVGKAGSYNEQFF	TGCAGTGCTAGTGTTGGGAAAGCGGGCTCCTACAATGAGCAGTTCTTC
TRBV7-8	TRBJ1-4	NA	NA	14	CASSFPSHPEKLFF	TGTGCCAGCAGCTTTCCCTCGCACCCCGAAAAACTGTTTTTT
TRBV30	TRBJ2-3	few	TRBD2	13	CAGAGGNTDTQYF	TGTGCCGGGGCGGGGGGGAACACAGATACGCAGTATTTT
TRBV30	TRBJ2-1	NA	TRBD2	15	CAWRRYSGDYNEQFF	TGTGCCTGGAGAAGGTATAGCGGGGATTACAATGAGCAGTTCTTC
TRBV28	TRBJ1-2	few	NA	14	CASSLLGGLYGYTF	TGTGCCAGCAGTTTATTGGGGGGGCTTTATGGCTACACCTTC
TRBV9	TRBJ2-1	NA	TRBD1	16	CASSSPRDRRRDEQFF	TGTGCCAGCAGCAGCCCCCGGGACAGACGAAGGGATGAGCAGTTCTTC
TRBV18	TRBJ2-1	few	NA	15	CASSSRVADYNEQFF	TGTGCCAGCTCCTCTAGGGTGGCAGACTACAATGAGCAGTTCTTC
TRBV5-1	TRBJ2-5	NA	TRBD2	14	CASRAGGWGETQYF	TGCGCCAGCCGAGCGGGAGGATGGGGAGAGACCCAGTACTTC
TRBV12-3/TRBV12-4	TRBJ2-3	many	NA	14	CASSPRASTDTQYF	TGTGCCAGCAGTCCCAGAGCGAGCACAGATACGCAGTATTTT
TRBV29-1	TRBJ1-1	NA	NA	14	CSVIQGTLNTEAFF	TGCAGCGTCATACAGGGAACATTAAACACTGAAGCTTTCTTT
TRBV6-2/TRBV6-3	TRBJ1-5	few	NA	18	CASRRDRLPPFSNQPQHF	TGTGCCAGCAGACGGGACCGATTACCACCATTTAGCAATCAGCCCCAGCATTTT
TRBV10-3	TRBJ2-5	few	NA	12	CAISELPETQYF	TGTGCCATCAGTGAGTTACCGGAGACCCAGTACTTC
TRBV4-1	TRBJ2-3	NA	TRBD1	15	CASSQDRMRGHTQYF	TGCGCCAGCAGCCAAGATCGAATGAGGGGGCACACGCAGTATTTT
TRBV7-3	TRBJ2-1	few	TRBD2	18	CASSLGPSGERGNNEQFF	TGTGCCAGCAGCTTAGGACCCTCTGGGGAGCGGGGTAACAATGAGCAGTTCTTC
TRBV29-1	TRBJ2-1	many	TRBD2	20	CSVEGQGGTSGRALGDEQFF	TGCAGCGTTGAGGGACAGGGGGGGACTAGCGGGAGGGCCCTCGGCGATGAGCAGTTCTTC
TRBV4-1	TRBJ2-1	few	TRBD2	15	CASSPTSGKYNEQFF	TGCGCCAGCAGCCCGACTAGCGGGAAGTACAATGAGCAGTTCTTC
TRBV19	TRBJ2-1	NA	NA	13	CASSHRGYNEQFF	TGTGCCAGTAGCCATAGGGGGTACAATGAGCAGTTCTTC
TRBV20-1	TRBJ2-7	few	TRBD2	14	CSAPGGEIPLEQYF	TGCAGTGCTCCTGGGGGGGAGATTCCCTTAGAGCAGTACTTC
TRBV27	TRBJ2-2	many	TRBD1	15	CASRYRQGAVGELFF	TGTGCCAGCAGATACCGACAGGGGGCGGTCGGGGAGCTGTTTTTT
TRBV30	TRBJ2-2	many	NA	12	CAWRRGTGELFF	TGTGCCTGGAGACGGGGCACCGGGGAGCTGTTTTTT
TRBV20-1	TRBJ1-4	many	TRBD1	15	CSARDQGQGVGKLFF	TGCAGTGCTAGAGATCAAGGACAGGGGGTCGGAAAACTGTTTTTT
TRBV6-2/TRBV6-3	TRBJ2-7	few	TRBD1	16	CASSYSPGTGSYEQYF	TGTGCCAGCAGTTACTCCCCCGGGACAGGGAGCTACGAGCAGTACTTC
TRBV7-9	TRBJ2-1	many	TRBD2	17	CASSPSGGRAVSNEQFF	TGTGCCAGCAGCCCCTCTGGCGGGAGGGCCGTTTCCAATGAGCAGTTCTTC
TRBV4-2	TRBJ2-1	many	TRBD2	15	CASSQLAGTIDEQFF	TGTGCCAGCAGCCAATTAGCCGGGACTATCGATGAGCAGTTCTTC
TRBV25-1	TRBJ2-7	few	NA	14	CASSPAWRDREQYF	TGTGCCAGCAGCCCGGCCTGGAGGGATAGGGAGCAGTACTTC
TRBV27	TRBJ2-7	few	TRBD2	16	CASSSSVTSGGTQQYF	TGTGCCAGCAGTTCTTCCGTGACTAGCGGGGGTACGCAGCAGTACTTC
TRBV12-3/TRBV12-4	TRBJ2-7	NA	NA	13	CASSQSAGYEQYF	TGTGCCAGCAGTCAGTCGGCAGGCTACGAGCAGTACTTC
TRBV2	TRBJ2-7	NA	TRBD1	13	CASVRDREREQYF	TGTGCCAGCGTACGGGACAGGGAGCGCGAGCAGTACTTC
TRBV7-9	TRBJ2-1	NA	NA	12	CASSGISYEQFF	TGTGCCAGCAGCGGAATCAGTTATGAGCAGTTCTTC
TRBV5-1	TRBJ2-1	few	NA	14	CASSLGGVGDEQFF	TGCGCCAGCAGCTTGGGTGGCGTGGGCGATGAGCAGTTCTTC
TRBV29-1	TRBJ2-1	NA	TRBD1	17	CSVELRGDRGRYNEQFF	TGCAGCGTTGAATTAAGGGGAGACAGGGGACGTTACAATGAGCAGTTCTTC
TRBV7-2	TRBJ2-7	NA	TRBD1	14	CASSQQGPYYEQYF	TGTGCCAGCAGCCAACAGGGGCCCTACTACGAGCAGTACTTC
TRBV18	TRBJ2-7	many	TRBD2	16	CASSPLAGGPVEEQYF	TGTGCCAGCTCACCACTTGCGGGAGGGCCGGTTGAAGAGCAGTACTTC
TRBV30	TRBJ2-7	NA	NA	12	CAWSGSPFEQYF	TGTGCCTGGAGTGGTTCGCCGTTCGAGCAGTACTTC
TRBV10-3	TRBJ2-2	NA	NA	16	CAISESGPSNTGELFF	TGTGCCATCAGTGAGTCTGGGCCCTCGAACACCGGGGAGCTGTTTTTT